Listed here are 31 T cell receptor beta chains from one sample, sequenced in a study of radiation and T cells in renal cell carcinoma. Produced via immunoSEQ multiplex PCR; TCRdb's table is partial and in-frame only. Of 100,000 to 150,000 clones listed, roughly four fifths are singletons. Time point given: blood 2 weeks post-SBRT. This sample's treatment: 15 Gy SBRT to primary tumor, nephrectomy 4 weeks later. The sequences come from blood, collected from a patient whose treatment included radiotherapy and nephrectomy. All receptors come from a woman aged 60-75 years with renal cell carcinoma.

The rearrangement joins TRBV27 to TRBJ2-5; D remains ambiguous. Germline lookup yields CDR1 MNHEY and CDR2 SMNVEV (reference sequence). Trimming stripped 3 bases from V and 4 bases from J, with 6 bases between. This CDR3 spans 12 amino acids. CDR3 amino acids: CASSFVGETQYF. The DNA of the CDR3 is TGTGCCAGCAGTTTTGTGGGAGAGACCCAGTACTTC.

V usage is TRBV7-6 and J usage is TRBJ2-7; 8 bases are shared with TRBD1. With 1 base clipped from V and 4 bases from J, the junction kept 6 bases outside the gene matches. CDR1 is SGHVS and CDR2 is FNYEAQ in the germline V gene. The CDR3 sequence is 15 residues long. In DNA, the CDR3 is TGTGCCAGCAGCTTAGGTGGTGGACAGGGTTACGAGCAGTACTTC. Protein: CASSLGGGQGYEQYF.

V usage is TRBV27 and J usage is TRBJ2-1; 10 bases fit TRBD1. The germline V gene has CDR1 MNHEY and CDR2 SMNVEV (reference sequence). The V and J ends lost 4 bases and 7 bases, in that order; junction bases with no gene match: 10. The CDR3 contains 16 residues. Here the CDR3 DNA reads TGTGCCAGCAGTTCATTGACAGGGGGCGTATTTAATGAGCAGTTCTTC. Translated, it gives CASSSLTGGVFNEQFF.

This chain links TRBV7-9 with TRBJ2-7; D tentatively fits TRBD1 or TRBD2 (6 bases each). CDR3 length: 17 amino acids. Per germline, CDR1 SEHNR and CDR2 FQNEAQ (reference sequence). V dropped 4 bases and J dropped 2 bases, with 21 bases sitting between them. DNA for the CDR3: TGTGCCAGCAGCTCACAGGGAGGACTACAGAACCCCTACGAGCAGTACTTC. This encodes CASSSQGGLQNPYEQYF. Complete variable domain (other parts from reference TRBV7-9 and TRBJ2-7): DTGVSQNPRHKITKRGQNVTFRCDPISEHNRLYWYRQTLGQGPEFLTYFQNEAQLEKSRLLSDRFSAERPKGSFSTLEIQRTEQGDSAMYLCASSSQGGLQNPYEQYFGPGTRLTVT.

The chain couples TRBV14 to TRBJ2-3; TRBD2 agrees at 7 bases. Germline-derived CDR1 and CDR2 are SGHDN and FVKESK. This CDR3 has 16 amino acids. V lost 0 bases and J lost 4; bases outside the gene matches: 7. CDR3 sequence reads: CASSQDLKTSPDTQYF. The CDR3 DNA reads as TGTGCCAGCAGCCAAGATCTAAAGACTAGCCCAGATACGCAGTATTTT.

Here the CDR3 reads CASSLEGRSYEQYF. Here the CDR3 DNA reads TGTGCCAGCAGCCTCGAGGGACGGTCCTACGAGCAGTACTTC. The J gene is TRBJ2-7, the V gene TRBV4-2, with D possibly being TRBD1 or TRBD2 (5 bases each). Trimming took off 4 bases at V and 1 base at J, with 11 bases between the two ends. Germline lookup yields CDR1 LGHNA and CDR2 YNFKEQ. The CDR3 covers 14 residues.

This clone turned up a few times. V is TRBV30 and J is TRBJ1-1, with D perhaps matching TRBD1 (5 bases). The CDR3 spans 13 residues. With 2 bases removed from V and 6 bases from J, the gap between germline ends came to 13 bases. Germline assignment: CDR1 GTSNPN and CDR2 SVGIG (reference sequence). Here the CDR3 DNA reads TGTGCCTGGAGTTGGGGGTGGACGGCTGAAGCTTTCTTT. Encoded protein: CAWSWGWTAEAFF. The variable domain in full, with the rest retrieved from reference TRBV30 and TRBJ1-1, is SQTIHQWPATLVQPVGSPLSLECTVEGTSNPNLYWYRQAAGRGLQLLFYSVGIGQISSEVPQNLSASRPQDRQFILSSKKLLLSDSGFYLCAWSWGWTAEAFFGQGTRLTVV.

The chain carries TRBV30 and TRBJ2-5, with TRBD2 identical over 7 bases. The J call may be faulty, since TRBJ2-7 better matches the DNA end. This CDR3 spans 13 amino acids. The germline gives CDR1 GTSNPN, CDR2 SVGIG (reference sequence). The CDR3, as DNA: TGTGCCGGCACCGGCGGGAGCTCCTACGAGCAGTACTTC. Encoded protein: CAGTGGSSYEQYF.

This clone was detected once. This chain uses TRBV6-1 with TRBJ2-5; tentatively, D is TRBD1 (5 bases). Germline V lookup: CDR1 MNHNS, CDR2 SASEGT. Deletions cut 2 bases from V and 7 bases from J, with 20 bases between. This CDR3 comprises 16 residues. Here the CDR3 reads CASSEQVKGAGGTQYF. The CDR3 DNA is TGTGCCAGCAGTGAACAGGTCAAAGGGGCCGGTGGGACCCAGTACTTC.

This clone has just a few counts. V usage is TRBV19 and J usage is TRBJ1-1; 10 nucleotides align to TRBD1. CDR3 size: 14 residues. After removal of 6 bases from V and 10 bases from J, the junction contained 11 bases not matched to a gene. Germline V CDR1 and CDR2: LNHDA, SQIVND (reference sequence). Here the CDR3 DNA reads TGTGCCAGTAGCACGACCAGACAGGGGGCAGTAGCTTTCTTT. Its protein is CASSTTRQGAVAFF.

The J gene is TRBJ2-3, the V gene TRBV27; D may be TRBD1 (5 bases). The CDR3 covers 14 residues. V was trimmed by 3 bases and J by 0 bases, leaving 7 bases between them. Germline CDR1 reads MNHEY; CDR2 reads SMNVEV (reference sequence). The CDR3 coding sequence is TGTGCCAGCAGTTTCAGGGCAAGCACAGATACGCAGTATTTT. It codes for CASSFRASTDTQYF.

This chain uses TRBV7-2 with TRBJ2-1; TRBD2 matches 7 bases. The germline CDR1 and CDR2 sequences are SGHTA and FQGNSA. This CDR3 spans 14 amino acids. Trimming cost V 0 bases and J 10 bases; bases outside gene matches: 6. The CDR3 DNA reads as TGTGCCAGCAGCTTAGCGCGACGAGCGGGGGAGCAGTTCTTC. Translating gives CASSLARRAGEQFF.

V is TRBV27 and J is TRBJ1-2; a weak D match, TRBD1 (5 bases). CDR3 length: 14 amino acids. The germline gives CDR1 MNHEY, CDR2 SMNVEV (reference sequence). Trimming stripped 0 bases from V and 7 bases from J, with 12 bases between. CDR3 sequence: CASSLSKGRGGYTF. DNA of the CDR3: TGTGCCAGCAGTTTATCGAAAGGGAGGGGTGGCTACACCTTC.

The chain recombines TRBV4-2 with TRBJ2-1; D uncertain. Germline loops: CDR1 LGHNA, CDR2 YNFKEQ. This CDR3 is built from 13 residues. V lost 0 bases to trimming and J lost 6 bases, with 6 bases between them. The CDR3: CASSQEGGNEQFF. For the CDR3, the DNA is TGTGCCAGCAGCCAAGAAGGCGGCAATGAGCAGTTCTTC.

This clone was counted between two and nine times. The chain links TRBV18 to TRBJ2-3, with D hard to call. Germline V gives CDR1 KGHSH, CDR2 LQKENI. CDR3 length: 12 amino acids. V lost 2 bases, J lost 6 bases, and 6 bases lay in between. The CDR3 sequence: CASSPKGDTQYF. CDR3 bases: TGTGCCAGCTCACCAAAAGGGGATACGCAGTATTTT.

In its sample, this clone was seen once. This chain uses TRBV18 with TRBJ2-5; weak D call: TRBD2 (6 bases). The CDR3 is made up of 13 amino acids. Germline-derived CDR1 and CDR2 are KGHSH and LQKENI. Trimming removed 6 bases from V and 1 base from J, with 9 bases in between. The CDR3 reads CASSPGGQETQYF. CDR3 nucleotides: TGTGCCAGCTCGCCCGGGGGCCAAGAGACCCAGTACTTC. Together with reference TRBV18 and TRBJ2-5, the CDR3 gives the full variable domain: NAGVMQNPRHLVRRRGQEARLRCSPMKGHSHVYWYRQLPEEGLKFMVYLQKENIIDESGMPKERFSAEFPKEGPSILRIQQVVRGDSAAYFCASSPGGQETQYFGPGTRLLVL.

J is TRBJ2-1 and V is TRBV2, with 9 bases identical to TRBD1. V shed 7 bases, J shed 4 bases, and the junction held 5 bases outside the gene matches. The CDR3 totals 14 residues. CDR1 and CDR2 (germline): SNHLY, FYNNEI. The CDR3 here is CASIPGQGYNEQFF. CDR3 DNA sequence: TGTGCCAGCATACCGGGACAGGGTTACAATGAGCAGTTCTTC.

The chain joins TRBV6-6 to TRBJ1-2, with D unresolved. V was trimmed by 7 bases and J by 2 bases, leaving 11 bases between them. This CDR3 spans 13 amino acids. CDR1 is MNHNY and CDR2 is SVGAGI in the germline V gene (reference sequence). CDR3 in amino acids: CASTLGRNYGYTF. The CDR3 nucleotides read TGTGCCAGCACCCTAGGACGGAACTATGGCTACACCTTC.

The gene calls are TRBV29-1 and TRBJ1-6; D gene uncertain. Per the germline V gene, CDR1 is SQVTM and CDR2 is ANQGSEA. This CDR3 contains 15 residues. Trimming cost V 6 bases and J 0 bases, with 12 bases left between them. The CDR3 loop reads CSVQDGSSYNSPLHF. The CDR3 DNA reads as TGCAGCGTCCAGGACGGGAGCTCCTATAATTCACCCCTCCACTTT.

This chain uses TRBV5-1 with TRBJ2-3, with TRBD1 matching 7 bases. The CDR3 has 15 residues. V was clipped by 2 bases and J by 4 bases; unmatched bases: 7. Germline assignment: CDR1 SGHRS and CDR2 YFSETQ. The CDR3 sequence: CASSFSYQGADTQYF. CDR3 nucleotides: TGCGCCAGCAGCTTTTCGTACCAGGGGGCAGATACGCAGTATTTT.

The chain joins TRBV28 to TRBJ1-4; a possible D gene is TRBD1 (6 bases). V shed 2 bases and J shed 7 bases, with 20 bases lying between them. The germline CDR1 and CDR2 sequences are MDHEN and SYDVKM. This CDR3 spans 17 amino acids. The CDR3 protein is CASSLLERGIGTEKLFF. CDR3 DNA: TGTGCCAGCAGTTTACTCGAAAGGGGGATTGGTACTGAAAAACTGTTTTTT.

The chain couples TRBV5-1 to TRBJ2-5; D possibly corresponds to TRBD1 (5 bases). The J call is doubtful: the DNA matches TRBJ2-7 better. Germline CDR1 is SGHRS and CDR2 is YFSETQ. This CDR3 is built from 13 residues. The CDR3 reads CASSFPDKYEQYF. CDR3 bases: TGCGCCAGCAGCTTTCCGGACAAGTACGAGCAGTACTTC.

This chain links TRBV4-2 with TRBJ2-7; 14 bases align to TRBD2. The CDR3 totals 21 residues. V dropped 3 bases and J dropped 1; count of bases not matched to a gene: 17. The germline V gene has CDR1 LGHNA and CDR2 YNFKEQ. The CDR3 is CASSQFASWTSGRTLSYEQYF. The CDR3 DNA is TGTGCCAGCAGCCAGTTCGCTTCATGGACTAGCGGGAGGACACTGTCCTACGAGCAGTACTTC.

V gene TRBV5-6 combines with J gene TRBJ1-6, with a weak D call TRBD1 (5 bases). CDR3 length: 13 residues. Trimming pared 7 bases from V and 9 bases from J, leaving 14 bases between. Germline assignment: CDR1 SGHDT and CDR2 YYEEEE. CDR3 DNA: TGTGCCAGCGCCGGGACCCTGGGTTCACCCCTCCACTTT. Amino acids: CASAGTLGSPLHF.

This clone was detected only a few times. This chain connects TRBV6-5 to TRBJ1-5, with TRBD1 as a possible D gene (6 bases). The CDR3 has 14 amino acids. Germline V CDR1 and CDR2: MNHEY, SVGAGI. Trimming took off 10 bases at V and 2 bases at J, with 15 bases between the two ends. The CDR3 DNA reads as TGTGCCACCAGAAAACAGGGTCGCAATCAGCCCCAGCATTTT. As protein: CATRKQGRNQPQHF.

This CDR3 is CASSLGGGAVGYGYTF. CDR3 sequence (DNA): TGTGCCAGCAGCTTAGGGGGCGGCGCCGTGGGATATGGCTACACCTTC. V is TRBV11-2 and J is TRBJ1-2; possibly TRBD1 for D (5 bases). Germline CDR1 SGHAT, CDR2 FQNNGV. The CDR3 totals 16 residues. V shed 1 base and J shed 5 bases, with 17 bases lying between them. The entire variable domain, with the rest obtained from reference TRBV11-2 and TRBJ1-2, is as follows: EAGVAQSPRYKIIEKRQSVAFWCNPISGHATLYWYQQILGQGPKLLIQFQNNGVVDDSQLPKDRFSAERLKGVDSTLKIQPAKLEDSAVYLCASSLGGGAVGYGYTFGSGTRLTVV.

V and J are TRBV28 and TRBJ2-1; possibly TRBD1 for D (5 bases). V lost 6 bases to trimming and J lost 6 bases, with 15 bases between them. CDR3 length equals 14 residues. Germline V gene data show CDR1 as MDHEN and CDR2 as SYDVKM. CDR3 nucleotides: TGTGCCAGCAGGAAACAGGTTTCCCCCAATGAGCAGTTCTTC. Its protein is CASRKQVSPNEQFF.

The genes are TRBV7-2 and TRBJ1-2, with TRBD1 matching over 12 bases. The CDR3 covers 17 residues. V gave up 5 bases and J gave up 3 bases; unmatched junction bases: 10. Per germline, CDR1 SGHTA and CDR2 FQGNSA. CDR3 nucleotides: TGTGCCAGCAGCGAGGGGGACAGGGGGCCGTCTCACTATGGCTACACCTTC. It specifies CASSEGDRGPSHYGYTF.

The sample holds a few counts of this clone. CDR3 sequence: CASSPEQGVPEAFF. In DNA, the CDR3 is TGTGCCAGCAGCCCCGAACAGGGAGTCCCAGAAGCTTTCTTT. V gene TRBV9 combines with J gene TRBJ1-1, with D maybe TRBD1 (6 bases). Germline assignment: CDR1 SGDLS and CDR2 YYNGEE. Trimming shortened V by 4 bases and J by 8 bases, and 18 bases separated the two germline ends. CDR3 size: 14 residues.

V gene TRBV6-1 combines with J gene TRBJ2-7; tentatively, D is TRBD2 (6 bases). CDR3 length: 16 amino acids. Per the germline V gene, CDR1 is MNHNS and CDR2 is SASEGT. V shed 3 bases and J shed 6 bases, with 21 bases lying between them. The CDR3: CASSERLLAVNAEQYF. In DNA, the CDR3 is TGTGCCAGCAGTGAGAGGTTACTAGCAGTGAACGCCGAGCAGTACTTC.

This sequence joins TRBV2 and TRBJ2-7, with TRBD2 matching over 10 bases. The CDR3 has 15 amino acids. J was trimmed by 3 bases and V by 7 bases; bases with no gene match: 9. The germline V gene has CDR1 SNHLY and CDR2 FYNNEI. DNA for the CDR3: TGTGCCAGCAAGATGGAAGCGGGGGGGCGCTACGAGCAGTACTTC. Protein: CASKMEAGGRYEQYF.